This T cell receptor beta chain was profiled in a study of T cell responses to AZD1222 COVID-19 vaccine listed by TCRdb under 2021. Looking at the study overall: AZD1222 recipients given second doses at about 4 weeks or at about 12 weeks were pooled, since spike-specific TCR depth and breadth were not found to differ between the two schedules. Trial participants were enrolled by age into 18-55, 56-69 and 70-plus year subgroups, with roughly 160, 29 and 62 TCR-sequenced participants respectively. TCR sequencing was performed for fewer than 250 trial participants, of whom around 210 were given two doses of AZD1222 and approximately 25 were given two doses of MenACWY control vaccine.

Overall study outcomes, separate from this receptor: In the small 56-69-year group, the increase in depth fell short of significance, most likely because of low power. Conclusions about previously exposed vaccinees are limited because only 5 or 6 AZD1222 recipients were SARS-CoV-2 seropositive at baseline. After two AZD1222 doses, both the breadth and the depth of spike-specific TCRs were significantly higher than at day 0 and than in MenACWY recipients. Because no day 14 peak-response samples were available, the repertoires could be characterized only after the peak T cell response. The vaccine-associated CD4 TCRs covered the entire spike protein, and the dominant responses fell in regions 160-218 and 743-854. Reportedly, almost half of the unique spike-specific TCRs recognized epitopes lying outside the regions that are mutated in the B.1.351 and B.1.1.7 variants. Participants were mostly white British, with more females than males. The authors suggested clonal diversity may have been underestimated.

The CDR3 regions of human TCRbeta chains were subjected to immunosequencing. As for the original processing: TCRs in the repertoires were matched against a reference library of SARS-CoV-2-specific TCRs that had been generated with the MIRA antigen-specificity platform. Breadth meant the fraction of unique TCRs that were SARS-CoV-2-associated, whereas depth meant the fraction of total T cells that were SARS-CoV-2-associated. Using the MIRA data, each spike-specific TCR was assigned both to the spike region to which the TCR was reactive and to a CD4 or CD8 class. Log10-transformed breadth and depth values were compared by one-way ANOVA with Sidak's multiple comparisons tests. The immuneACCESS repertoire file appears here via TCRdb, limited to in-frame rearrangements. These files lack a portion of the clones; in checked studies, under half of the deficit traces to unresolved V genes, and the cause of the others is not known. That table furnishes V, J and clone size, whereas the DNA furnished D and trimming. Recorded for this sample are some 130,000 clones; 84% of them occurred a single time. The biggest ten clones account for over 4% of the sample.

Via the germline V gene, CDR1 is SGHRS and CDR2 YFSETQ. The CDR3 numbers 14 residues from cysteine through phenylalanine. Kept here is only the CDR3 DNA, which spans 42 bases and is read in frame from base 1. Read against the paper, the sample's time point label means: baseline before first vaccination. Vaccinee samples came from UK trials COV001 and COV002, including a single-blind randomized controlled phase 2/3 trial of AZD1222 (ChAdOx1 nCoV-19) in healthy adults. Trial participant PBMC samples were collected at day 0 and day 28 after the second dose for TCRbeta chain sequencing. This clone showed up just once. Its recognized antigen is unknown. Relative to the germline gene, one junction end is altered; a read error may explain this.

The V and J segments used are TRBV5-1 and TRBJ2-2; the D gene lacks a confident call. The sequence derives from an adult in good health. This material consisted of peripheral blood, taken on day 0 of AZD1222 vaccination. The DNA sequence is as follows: TGCGCCAGCAGATTGGCGGCAAACACCGGGGAGCTGTTTTTT. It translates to CASRLAANTGELFF.